This TCR beta chain was retrieved from a study of shared clonotypes between healthy human individuals. J lost 6 bases, V lost 4 bases, and 14 bases had no gene match. CDR1 and CDR2 from the germline V gene are SGHNT and YYREEE (reference sequence). This CDR3 is built from 17 residues. Sequencing was performed with immunoSEQ multiplex PCR; in TCRdb, only in-frame clones are kept and a portion is missing. The data contain 2 million to 2.5 million clones, almost 96% of them singletons. V gene TRBV5-4 combines with J gene TRBJ2-5; 11 nucleotides match TRBD1. The sequence derives from a man in his late teens or twenties in good health. Sequencing input: naive CD4+ T cells sorted from blood. The subset denotes: CD45RA+ positively selected. The CDR3 DNA follows: TGTGCCAGCAGCCTTGGCAATACCGGGACAGGGGGAAAGACCCAGTACTTC. It specifies CASSLGNTGTGGKTQYF.